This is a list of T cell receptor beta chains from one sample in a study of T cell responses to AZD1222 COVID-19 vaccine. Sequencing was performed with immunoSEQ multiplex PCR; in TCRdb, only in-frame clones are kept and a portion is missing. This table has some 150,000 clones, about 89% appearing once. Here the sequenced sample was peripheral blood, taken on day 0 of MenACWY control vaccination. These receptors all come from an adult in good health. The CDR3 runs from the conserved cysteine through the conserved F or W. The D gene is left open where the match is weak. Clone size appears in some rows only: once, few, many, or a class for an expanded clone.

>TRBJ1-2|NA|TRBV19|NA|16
CASSIVGGGGRYGYTF
TGTGCCAGTAGTATAGTCGGGGGAGGCGGTCGGTATGGCTACACCTTC
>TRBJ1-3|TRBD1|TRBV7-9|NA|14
CASSRDRAGNTIYF
TGTGCCAGCAGCCGGGACAGGGCTGGAAACACCATATATTTT
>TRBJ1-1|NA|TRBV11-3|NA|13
CASSLEGNTEAFF
TGTGCCAGCAGCTTAGAGGGGAACACTGAAGCTTTCTTT
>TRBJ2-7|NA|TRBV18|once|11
CASSPAYEQYF
TGTGCCAGCTCACCCGCCTACGAGCAGTACTTC
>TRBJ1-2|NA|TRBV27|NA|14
CASSFTPYVPGYTF
TGTGCCAGCAGTTTCACCCCCTACGTCCCTGGCTACACCTTC
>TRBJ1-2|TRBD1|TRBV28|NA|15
CASSSPSTGGRGYTF
TGTGCCAGCAGTTCCCCGTCGACAGGGGGTAGGGGCTACACCTTC
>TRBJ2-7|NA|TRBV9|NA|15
CASSVAPGAVYEQYF
TGTGCCAGCAGCGTAGCGCCAGGGGCTGTTTACGAGCAGTACTTC
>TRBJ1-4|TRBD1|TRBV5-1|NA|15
CASSLSGRGNEKLFF
TGCGCCAGCAGCTTGTCGGGCAGGGGGAATGAAAAACTGTTTTTT
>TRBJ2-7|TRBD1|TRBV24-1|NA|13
CATSDPTGDEQYF
TGTGCCACCAGTGATCCGACAGGGGACGAGCAGTACTTC
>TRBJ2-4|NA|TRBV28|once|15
CASRPRGRPKNIQYF
TGTGCCAGCAGGCCCCGGGGACGGCCCAAAAACATTCAGTACTTC
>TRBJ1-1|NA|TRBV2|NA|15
CASSENFPGSTEAFF
TGTGCCAGCAGTGAAAATTTTCCAGGATCCACTGAAGCTTTCTTT
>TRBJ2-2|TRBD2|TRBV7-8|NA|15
CASSLGTSETGELFF
TGTGCCAGCAGCTTAGGGACTAGCGAGACCGGGGAGCTGTTTTTT
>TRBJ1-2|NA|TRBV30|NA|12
CAWSREHYGYTF
TGTGCCTGGAGTAGGGAGCACTATGGCTACACCTTC
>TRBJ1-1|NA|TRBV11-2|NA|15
CASSLSGQLDTEAFF
TGTGCCAGCAGCTTAAGTGGACAGCTAGACACTGAAGCTTTCTTT
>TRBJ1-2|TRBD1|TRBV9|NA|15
CASSPRQGTNYGYTF
TGTGCCAGCAGCCCCCGACAGGGAACTAACTATGGCTACACCTTC
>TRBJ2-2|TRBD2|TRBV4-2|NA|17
CASSPRTSGGGTGELFF
TGTGCCAGCAGCCCCAGGACTAGCGGGGGTGGGACCGGGGAGCTGTTTTTT
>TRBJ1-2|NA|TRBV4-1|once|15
CASSPSRPANTGYTF
TGCGCCAGCAGCCCCTCCCGCCCGGCTAATACTGGCTACACCTTC
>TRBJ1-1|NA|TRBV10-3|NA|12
CAISGGRTEAFF
TGTGCCATCAGTGGGGGGCGTACTGAAGCTTTCTTT
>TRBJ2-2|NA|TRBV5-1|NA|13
CASSLGDTGELFF
TGCGCCAGCAGCTTGGGTGACACCGGGGAGCTGTTTTTT
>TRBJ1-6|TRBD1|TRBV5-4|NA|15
CASSSRGTVNSPLHF
TGTGCCAGCAGCTCCCGGGGGACAGTTAATTCACCCCTCCACTTT
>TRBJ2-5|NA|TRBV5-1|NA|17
CASSLSGFPRGQETQYF
TGCGCCAGCAGCTTGTCGGGCTTCCCGCGGGGCCAAGAGACCCAGTACTTC
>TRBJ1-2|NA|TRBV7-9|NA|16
CASSSRDMLLSYGYTF
TGTGCCAGCAGCTCGCGGGACATGCTTTTGAGCTATGGCTACACCTTC
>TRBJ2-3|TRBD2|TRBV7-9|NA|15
CASSRVAGGLGTQYF
TGTGCCAGCAGCCGAGTAGCGGGAGGGCTGGGTACGCAGTATTTT
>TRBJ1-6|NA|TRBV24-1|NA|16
CATTGFGNSKNSPLHF
TGTGCCACCACAGGGTTCGGGAACTCCAAAAATTCACCCCTCCACTTT
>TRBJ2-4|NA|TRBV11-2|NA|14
CASSLVPGTNIQYF
TGTGCCAGCAGCTTAGTTCCTGGGACAAACATTCAGTACTTC
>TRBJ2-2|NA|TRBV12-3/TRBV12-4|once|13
CASSLRTAGELFF
TGTGCCAGCAGTTTAAGGACAGCCGGGGAGCTGTTTTTT
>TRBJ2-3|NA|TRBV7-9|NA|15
CASSLGGGRTDTQYF
TGTGCCAGCAGCTTAGGCGGGGGCCGCACAGATACGCAGTATTTT
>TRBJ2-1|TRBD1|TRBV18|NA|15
CASSPRTGGYNEQFF
TGTGCCAGCTCACCGAGGACAGGAGGCTACAATGAGCAGTTCTTC
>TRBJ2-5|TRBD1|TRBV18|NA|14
CASSRGTGEETQYF
TGTGCCAGCTCACGAGGGACAGGGGAAGAGACCCAGTACTTC
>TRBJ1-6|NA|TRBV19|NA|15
CASSMQGPYNSPLHF
TGTGCCAGTAGTATGCAGGGGCCCTATAATTCACCCCTCCACTTT
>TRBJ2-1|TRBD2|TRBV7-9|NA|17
CASSLKRSSGVVDEQFF
TGTGCCAGCAGCTTAAAGAGGTCCAGCGGGGTCGTCGATGAGCAGTTCTTC
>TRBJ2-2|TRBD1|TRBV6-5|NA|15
CASSYRGQGQGWLFF
TGTGCCAGCAGTTACCGTGGGCAGGGACAGGGCTGGCTGTTTTTT
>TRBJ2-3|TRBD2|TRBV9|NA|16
CASSVATSGNTDTQYF
TGTGCCAGCAGCGTAGCCACTAGCGGGAATACAGATACGCAGTATTTT
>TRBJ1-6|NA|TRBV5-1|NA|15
CASSLTVLGNSPLHF
TGCGCCAGCAGCTTGACTGTCCTAGGGAATTCACCCCTCCACTTT
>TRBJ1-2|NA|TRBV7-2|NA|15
CASSLAGKANYGYTF
TGTGCCAGCAGCTTAGCGGGAAAAGCTAACTATGGCTACACCTTC
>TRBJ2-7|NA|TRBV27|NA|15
CASSSLLADSYEQYF
TGTGCCAGCAGTTCCCTTTTAGCGGACTCCTACGAGCAGTACTTC
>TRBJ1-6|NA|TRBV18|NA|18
CASSPQLIIRDTNSPLHF
TGTGCCAGCTCACCCCAATTGATTATCCGGGACACTAATTCACCCCTCCACTTT
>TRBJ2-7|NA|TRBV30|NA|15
CAWSGGQGIGGEQYF
TGTGCCTGGAGTGGTGGACAAGGGATTGGAGGCGAGCAGTACTTC
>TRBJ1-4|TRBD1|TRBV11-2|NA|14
CASSLNRGNEKLFF
TGTGCCAGCAGCTTAAACAGGGGTAATGAAAAACTGTTTTTT
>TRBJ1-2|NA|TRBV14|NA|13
CASSQGGALGYTF
TGTGCCAGCAGCCAAGGAGGCGCCCTAGGCTACACCTTC
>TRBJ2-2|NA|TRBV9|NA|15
CASSIGGSSTGELFF
TGTGCCAGCAGCATAGGAGGGTCTAGCACCGGGGAGCTGTTTTTT
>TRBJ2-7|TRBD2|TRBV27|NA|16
CASSFYSAGGPYEQYF
TGTGCCAGCAGTTTCTATTCCGCGGGAGGGCCTTACGAGCAGTACTTC
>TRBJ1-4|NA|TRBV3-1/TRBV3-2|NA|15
CASSQVQGRGEKLFF
TGTGCCAGCAGCCAAGTGCAGGGTCGGGGGGAAAAACTGTTTTTT
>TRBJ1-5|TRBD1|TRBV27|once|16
CASALKGDRVNQPQHF
TGTGCCAGCGCTCTAAAAGGTGACAGGGTGAATCAGCCCCAGCATTTT
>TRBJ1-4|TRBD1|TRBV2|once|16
CASSSTSGQGGEKLFF
TGTGCCAGCAGTTCGACGTCGGGACAGGGTGGTGAAAAACTGTTTTTT
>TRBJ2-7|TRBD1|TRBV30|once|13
CACRDRASYEQYF
TGTGCCTGCCGGGACAGGGCGTCCTACGAGCAGTACTTC
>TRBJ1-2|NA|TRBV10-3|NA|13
CAMTGTRDYGYTF
TGTGCCATGACCGGGACGCGAGACTATGGCTACACCTTC
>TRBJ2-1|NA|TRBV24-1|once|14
CATSELGPHNEQFF
TGTGCCACCAGTGAACTCGGACCACACAATGAGCAGTTCTTC
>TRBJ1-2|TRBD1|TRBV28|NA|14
CASGIGTDLYGYTF
TGTGCCAGCGGGATCGGGACAGACCTTTATGGCTACACCTTC
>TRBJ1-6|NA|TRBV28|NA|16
CASSPPRGGGHSPLHF
TGTGCCAGCAGTCCCCCCCGGGGGGGAGGTCATTCACCCCTCCACTTT
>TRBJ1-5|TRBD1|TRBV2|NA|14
CASSDPGQHQPQHF
TGTGCCAGCAGTGACCCGGGACAGCATCAGCCCCAGCATTTT
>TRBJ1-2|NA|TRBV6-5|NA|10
CASRKDGYTF
TGTGCCAGCAGGAAGGATGGCTACACCTTC
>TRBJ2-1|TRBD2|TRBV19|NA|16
CASRNGASGRKDEQFF
TGTGCCAGTAGAAACGGGGCTAGCGGGAGAAAGGATGAGCAGTTCTTC
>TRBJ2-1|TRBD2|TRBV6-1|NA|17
CASSVRSGNPNYNEQFF
TGTGCCAGCAGTGTGCGTAGCGGGAATCCAAACTACAATGAGCAGTTCTTC
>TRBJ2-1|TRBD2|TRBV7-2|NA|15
CASSSYGRAGDEQFF
TGTGCCAGCAGCTCCTACGGGAGGGCCGGCGATGAGCAGTTCTTC
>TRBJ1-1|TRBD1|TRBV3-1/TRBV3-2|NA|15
CASSQETGMNTEAFF
TGTGCCAGCAGCCAGGAGACAGGGATGAACACTGAAGCTTTCTTT
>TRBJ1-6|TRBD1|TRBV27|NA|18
CASSLRTGGITYNSPLHF
TGTGCCAGCAGTTTGCGGACAGGGGGCATCACCTATAATTCACCCCTCCACTTT